Shown below are 21 T cell receptor beta chains from a single sample sequenced in a study of blood T cell repertoires in COVID-19. TCRdb's table, derived via immunoSEQ multiplex PCR, lists solely in-frame clones and lacks some. The profile covers a few hundred thousand clones, with approximately 85% appearing a single time and 0.7% to 1% taken by the ten largest. The sequenced sample consisted of peripheral blood. The receptor set was obtained from a human donor with COVID-19, enrolled during active disease. The donor label of this sample is uncertain.

The chain uses TRBV11-2 and TRBJ1-6; D is ambiguous. In germline, CDR1 is SGHAT, CDR2 FQNNGV. Trimming removed 3 bases at V and 4 bases at J, with 4 bases between. CDR3 length: 13 residues. CDR3 DNA sequence: TGTGCCAGCAGCTTTCTATATAATTCACCCCTCCACTTT. As protein: CASSFLYNSPLHF.

J is TRBJ1-1 and V is TRBV9; TRBD1 matches at 7 bases. This CDR3 region has 14 residues. V lost 2 bases and J lost 2; bases outside the gene matches: 3. Germline V lookup: CDR1 SGDLS, CDR2 YYNGEE. This chain's CDR3 is CASSVGQANTEAFF. CDR3 sequence (DNA): TGTGCCAGCAGCGTCGGACAGGCTAACACTGAAGCTTTCTTT.

This rearrangement joins TRBV6-8 to TRBJ1-5, with D uncertain. Germline V CDR1 and CDR2: MNHGY, SAAAGT. With 0 bases removed from V and 5 bases from J, the gap between germline ends came to 14 bases. This CDR3 has 16 amino acids. The CDR3 DNA is TGTGCCAGCAGTTACTCGGCCACAGCGGGTCATCAGCCCCAGCATTTT. Encoded protein: CASSYSATAGHQPQHF.

This clone has just a few counts. The chain joins TRBV4-2 to TRBJ2-3; 9 bases agree with TRBD2. V was pared by 0 bases and J by 4 bases, with 8 bases of the junction left unmatched. Germline CDR1 LGHNA, CDR2 YNFKEQ. The CDR3 extends over 17 amino acids. This chain's CDR3 is CASSQEEIAGAADTQYF. DNA for the CDR3: TGTGCCAGCAGCCAAGAGGAAATAGCGGGAGCCGCAGATACGCAGTATTTT.

This clone showed up just once. The chain links TRBV5-1 to TRBJ2-4, with D perhaps TRBD1 (6 bases). CDR3 size: 14 residues. Deletions cut 3 bases from V and 6 bases from J, with 13 bases between. Germline assignment: CDR1 SGHRS and CDR2 YFSETQ. CDR3 in DNA: TGCGCCAGCAGCTATAACAGGGAAGGAAACATTCAGTACTTC. Translating gives CASSYNREGNIQYF.

A note on this clone: The same CDR3 can be traced to other DNA sequences in this sample. This rearrangement joins TRBV6-5 to TRBJ1-1; D is uncertain. The CDR3 runs to 12 residues. Germline V gives CDR1 MNHEY, CDR2 SVGAGI. V lost 7 bases and J 2 bases, leaving 8 bases between the germline ends. CDR3: CASKGVNTEAFF. The CDR3 bases are TGTGCCAGCAAGGGAGTTAACACTGAAGCTTTCTTT.

The chain combines TRBV25-1 with TRBJ1-2; D uncertain. V was pared by 3 bases and J by 4 bases, with 24 bases between. The germline V gene has CDR1 MGHDK and CDR2 SYGVNS. This CDR3 spans 18 amino acids. CDR3 residues: CASSEDERRGTAFYGYTF. In DNA, the CDR3 is TGTGCCAGCAGTGAGGACGAGCGGCGTGGTACGGCTTTCTATGGCTACACCTTC.

The chain carries TRBV5-6 and TRBJ2-3; TRBD2 agrees at 11 bases. The V gene end was trimmed by 4 bases and the J gene end by 0 bases; junction bases not matched to a gene: 4. The CDR3 has 16 amino acids. CDR1 is SGHDT, CDR2 YYEEEE, per germline. CDR3 nucleotides: TGTGCCAGCAGCGTAAGGACTAGCGGGAGCACAGATACGCAGTATTTT. Translation: CASSVRTSGSTDTQYF.

The gene calls are TRBV10-3 and TRBJ2-7, with 13 bases lining up with TRBD2. CDR1 is ENHRY and CDR2 is SYGVKD in the germline V gene. The CDR3 totals 13 residues. The junction had 5 bases not matched to a gene; V was cut back by 10 bases and J by 5 bases. In DNA, the CDR3 is TGTGCCACCGGGACTAGCGGGACCGACGAGCAGTACTTC. Amino acids: CATGTSGTDEQYF.

This chain links TRBV27 with TRBJ2-5, with TRBD2 as a possible D gene (6 bases). The CDR3 is 14 residues long. V lost 2 bases to trimming and J lost 4 bases, with 11 bases between them. Germline-derived CDR1 and CDR2 are MNHEY and SMNVEV (reference sequence). The CDR3 nucleotides read TGTGCCAGCAGTTTAATCGGGAGAGGAGAGACCCAGTACTTC. The encoded protein is CASSLIGRGETQYF.

A word on this clone: Other DNA sequences in the same sample also yield this CDR3. The J gene is TRBJ1-1, the V gene TRBV7-2; unclear D gene. The germline V and J ends were trimmed by 2 bases and 2 bases, with 6 bases remaining between them. Germline CDR1 reads SGHTA; CDR2 reads FQGNSA. The CDR3 length is 13 residues. For the CDR3, the DNA is TGTGCCAGCAGCTTACGGGGTAACACTGAAGCTTTCTTT. Encoded protein: CASSLRGNTEAFF.

The chain carries TRBV6-2 or TRBV6-3 and TRBJ2-1, with 7 bases lining up with TRBD2. Germline lookup yields CDR1 MNHEY and CDR2 SVGEGT. The J segment lost 7 bases and the V segment lost 2 bases, leaving 11 bases of the junction unmatched. CDR3 size: 16 residues. As DNA, the CDR3 is TGTGCCAGCAGTTACAGCCGCGGGAGTATTAGGAATGAGCAGTTCTTC. Its translation: CASSYSRGSIRNEQFF.

CDR3 DNA sequence: TGTGCCAGCAGCGTAGGTGACAACTCGAATGAAAAACTGTTTTTT. This sequence encodes CASSVGDNSNEKLFF. V gene TRBV9 combines with J gene TRBJ1-4; D not certain. V lost 0 bases to trimming and J lost 5 bases, with 11 bases between them. The CDR3 loop spans 15 amino acids. The germline gives CDR1 SGDLS, CDR2 YYNGEE.

This chain links TRBV5-4 with TRBJ1-4; TRBD1 matches at 10 bases. This CDR3 contains 16 residues. V lost 3 bases, J lost 7 bases, and 9 bases stayed unmatched. Germline CDR1 and CDR2: SGHNT and YYREEE (reference sequence). This CDR3 is CASSSALGDRGEKLFF. The CDR3 DNA is TGTGCCAGCAGCTCCGCCTTGGGGGACAGGGGTGAAAAACTGTTTTTT.

This clone was seen a few times. This chain joins TRBV28 and TRBJ2-1, with D possibly being TRBD1 (5 bases). Trimming took 10 bases from V and 0 from J, leaving 13 bases between them. This CDR3 is built from 14 residues. Germline V CDR1 and CDR2: MDHEN, SYDVKM. The CDR3 protein is CATSGLSSYNEQFF. The CDR3 bases are TGTGCCACCTCAGGGCTCAGCTCCTACAATGAGCAGTTCTTC.

The V and J genes are TRBV9 and TRBJ2-1; TRBD2 aligns across 11 bases. The CDR3 is made up of 20 amino acids. Germline trimming cut 4 bases from V and 1 base from J; bases unmatched to any gene: 16. Germline V lookup: CDR1 SGDLS, CDR2 YYNGEE. In DNA, the CDR3 is TGTGCCAGCAGCCCCCCCTGGGCTAGCGGGAGGCCGAAGTCCTACAATGAGCAGTTCTTC. Protein: CASSPPWASGRPKSYNEQFF.

This clone was recorded once. The chain employs TRBV27 and TRBJ2-1; 9 bases map to TRBD2. Germline CDR1 reads MNHEY; CDR2 reads SMNVEV (reference sequence). The CDR3 has 18 residues. The V gene end was trimmed by 6 bases and the J gene end by 3 bases; junction bases not matched to a gene: 15. The CDR3 reads CASSSIAGVLPGYNEQFF. The CDR3 DNA sequence: TGTGCCAGCAGCTCCATAGCGGGGGTACTCCCTGGCTACAATGAGCAGTTCTTC.

The chain employs TRBV10-2 and TRBJ2-1, with 12 bases identical to TRBD2. The CDR3 length is 14 residues. The germline V gene has CDR1 WSHSY and CDR2 SAAADI. V shed 4 bases and J 5 bases; nucleotides not matched to a gene: 0. As DNA, the CDR3 is TGCGCCAGCAGTGGACTAGCGGGAGACAATGAGCAGTTCTTC. This translates into CASSGLAGDNEQFF.

The CDR3 protein is CASGQGPNGELFF. The CDR3 DNA reads as TGTGCCAGCGGACAGGGTCCTAACGGGGAGCTGTTTTTT. V gene TRBV2 combines with J gene TRBJ2-2; 8 bases are shared with TRBD1. CDR3 length equals 13 residues. J gave up 7 bases and V 8 bases, and 6 bases lay outside the gene matches. Germline V gives CDR1 SNHLY, CDR2 FYNNEI.

V is TRBV5-6 and J is TRBJ1-2; TRBD1 aligns across 9 bases. The junction had 2 bases not matched to a gene; V was cut back by 3 bases and J by 5 bases. Germline CDR1 and CDR2: SGHDT and YYEEEE. The CDR3 length is 13 residues. The CDR3 nucleotides read TGTGCCAGCAGCTACGACAGGGGGTATGGCTACACCTTC. Amino acid sequence: CASSYDRGYGYTF. Full variable domain (rest looked up from reference TRBV5-6 and TRBJ1-2): DAGVTQSPTHLIKTRGQQVTLRCSPKSGHDTVSWYQQALGQGPQFIFQYYEEEERQRGNFPDRFSGHQFPNYSSELNVNALLLGDSALYLCASSYDRGYGYTFGSGTRLTVV.

This chain joins TRBV28 and TRBJ2-5, with a possible D match to TRBD1 (5 bases). The length of the CDR3 is 14 residues. The germline V and J ends were trimmed by 3 bases and 1 base, with 9 bases remaining between them. Germline CDR1 reads MDHEN; CDR2 reads SYDVKM. The CDR3 is CASSFPTGQETQYF. Here the CDR3 DNA reads TGTGCCAGCAGTTTTCCAACAGGCCAAGAGACCCAGTACTTC.